The 8 T cell receptor beta chains reported below all come from one sample, sequenced in a study of blood T cell repertoires in COVID-19. Assay used: immunoSEQ multiplex PCR; TCRdb lists only in-frame clones, some missing. The table has about 140,000 clones, 85% to 90% seen once; the top ten hold roughly 5%. Source material: peripheral blood. These receptors were collected from a human donor in a cohort sampled during active COVID-19.

V is TRBV3-1 (or the pseudogene TRBV3-2) and J is TRBJ2-5, with D possibly TRBD2 on 5 matching bases. V was trimmed by 4 bases and J by 2 bases, leaving 11 bases between them. Germline V gene data show CDR1 as LGHDT and CDR2 as YNNKEL (reference sequence). The CDR3 is made up of 14 amino acids. The CDR3 protein is CASSRRGKQETQYF. CDR3 DNA: TGTGCCAGCAGCCGCCGAGGGAAACAAGAGACCCAGTACTTC.

V gene TRBV29-1 combines with J gene TRBJ2-1, with a possible D match to TRBD1 (5 bases). Trimming took off 6 bases at V and 4 bases at J, with 7 bases between the two ends. This CDR3 region has 11 residues. Germline lookup yields CDR1 SQVTM and CDR2 ANQGSEA. The DNA for the CDR3 is TGCAGCGTAGGGGTATACAATGAGCAGTTCTTC. Protein: CSVGVYNEQFF.

The V gene is TRBV5-1, the J gene TRBJ2-1; 12 bases fit TRBD2. The germline V gene encodes CDR1 SGHRS and CDR2 YFSETQ. V gave up 6 bases and J gave up 4 bases; unmatched junction bases: 5. The CDR3 has 15 amino acids. The CDR3: CASTKLAGGYNEQFF. The CDR3 nucleotides are TGCGCCAGCACCAAACTAGCGGGGGGTTACAATGAGCAGTTCTTC.

This sequence joins TRBV2 and TRBJ2-1, with 8 bases aligning to TRBD1. V lost 7 bases and J lost 4; bases outside the gene matches: 3. CDR1 and CDR2 from the germline V gene are SNHLY and FYNNEI. The CDR3 totals 13 residues. This CDR3 reads CASIRQGYNEQFF. CDR3 nucleotides: TGTGCCAGCATCCGACAGGGGTACAATGAGCAGTTCTTC.

The J gene is TRBJ2-1, the V gene TRBV5-4; TRBD2 matches at 8 bases. The CDR3 has 14 residues. Trimming removed 4 bases from V and 8 bases from J; junction bases left unmatched: 8. CDR1 and CDR2 from the germline V gene are SGHNT and YYREEE (reference sequence). The CDR3 here is CASSGSGGRDEQFF. The CDR3 nucleotides are TGTGCCAGCAGCGGGAGCGGGGGAAGGGATGAGCAGTTCTTC. Complete variable domain (other parts from reference TRBV5-4 and TRBJ2-1): ETGVTQSPTHLIKTRGQQVTLRCSSQSGHNTVSWYQQALGQGPQFIFQYYREEENGRGNFPPRFSGLQFPNYSSELNVNALELDDSALYLCASSGSGGRDEQFFGPGTRLTVL.

The CDR3 DNA is TGTGCCAGCAGTTCCCCCGGGAGGCCGGCCTCCTACGAGCAGTACTTC. It specifies CASSSPGRPASYEQYF. The V call is TRBV28, the J call TRBJ2-7, with TRBD2 identical over 7 bases. V trimming: 4 bases; J trimming: 0 bases; junction bases outside the gene matches: 9. The CDR3 is 16 amino acids. Germline CDR1 and CDR2: MDHEN and SYDVKM.

V usage is TRBV15 and J usage is TRBJ1-5; TRBD1 aligns across 10 bases. The germline gives CDR1 LNHNV, CDR2 YYDKDF (reference sequence). The junction had 11 bases not matched to a gene; V was cut back by 1 base and J by 5 bases. CDR3 size: 18 residues. The CDR3 here is CATSRVGQGELVDQPQHF. The CDR3 DNA follows: TGTGCCACCAGCAGAGTCGGACAGGGGGAATTGGTGGATCAGCCCCAGCATTTT.

The chain has TRBV20-1 and TRBJ1-1; no firm D call. CDR1 and CDR2 from the germline V gene are DFQATT and SNEGSKA (reference sequence). There are 13 residues in the CDR3. V was trimmed by 3 bases and J by 2 bases, leaving 10 bases between them. CDR3 loop: CSASRSGNTEAFF. In DNA form, the CDR3 reads TGCAGTGCTAGTAGGAGCGGTAACACTGAAGCTTTCTTT.